This passage covers 26 T cell receptor beta chains from one sample sequenced in a study of PD-L1 blockade in urothelial cancer. Only in-frame clones appear in the TCRdb table, and some are missing; sequencing was by immunoSEQ multiplex PCR. The sample shows over 70,000 clones, 70% to 90% of them seen only once. The sample's time point: peripheral blood 6 weeks after treatment start. The source was PBMCs, collected around atezolizumab (anti-PD-L1) treatment. All receptors derive from a man aged 70-80 years with urothelial cancer.

This sequence joins TRBV5-1 and TRBJ2-1; TRBD2 agrees at 8 bases. The CDR3 is made up of 15 amino acids. V gave up 3 bases and J gave up 0 bases; unmatched junction bases: 2. Germline V gene lookup returns CDR1 SGHRS and CDR2 YFSETQ. Written as DNA, the CDR3 is TGCGCCAGCAGCTCGAGCGGGGGCTCCTACAATGAGCAGTTCTTC. This codes for CASSSSGGSYNEQFF.

This clone has a handful of counts. J is TRBJ1-1 and V is TRBV5-5, with 8 bases aligning to TRBD1. Germline V gene sequence: CDR1 SGHKS, CDR2 YYEKEE (reference sequence). J gave up 1 base and V 3 bases, and 2 bases lay outside the gene matches. The CDR3 length is 14 residues. CDR3 nucleotide sequence: TGTGCCAGCAGCTCGGGACAGGAGAACACTGAAGCTTTCTTT. Translation: CASSSGQENTEAFF.

The chain links TRBV5-4 to TRBJ2-7, with a possible D match to TRBD2 (7 bases). Trimming pared 0 bases from V and 0 bases from J, leaving 10 bases between. The CDR3 is made up of 15 amino acids. Germline assignment: CDR1 SGHNT and CDR2 YYREEE (reference sequence). The CDR3 loop reads CASSLGGGHSYEQYF. The CDR3 DNA follows: TGTGCCAGCAGCTTGGGCGGGGGCCACTCCTACGAGCAGTACTTC.

A single count supports this clone. The chain carries TRBV10-1 and TRBJ2-3; unclear D gene. The CDR3 sequence is 15 residues long. Germline assignment: CDR1 WNHNN and CDR2 SYGVQD (reference sequence). V lost 3 bases to trimming and J lost 0 bases, with 10 bases between them. The CDR3, as DNA: TGCGCCAGCAGTGAACGGAGACCTAGCACAGATACGCAGTATTTT. Translation: CASSERRPSTDTQYF.

V gene TRBV19 combines with J gene TRBJ1-5; TRBD1 might be the D (6 bases). Between the trimmed V and J ends, which lost 3 bases and 1 base, there was a span of 13 bases. Looked up from germline, CDR1 is LNHDA and CDR2 is SQIVND (reference sequence). The CDR3 covers 16 residues. This chain's CDR3 is CASSMGGARSNQPQHF. CDR3 coding DNA: TGTGCCAGTAGTATGGGGGGGGCACGGAGCAATCAGCCCCAGCATTTT.

The chain recombines TRBV6-1 with TRBJ2-5, with 7 bases matching TRBD2. Germline CDR1 MNHNS, CDR2 SASEGT. Germline trimming cut 7 bases from V and 11 bases from J; bases unmatched to any gene: 13. The CDR3 sequence is 13 residues long. The DNA for the CDR3 is TGTGCCAGCAAGTGGAGCGGTGGGGGGGAGCAGTACTTC. It yields the protein CASKWSGGGEQYF.

The chain carries TRBV28 and TRBJ1-4; a possible D gene is TRBD1 (6 bases). There are 15 residues in the CDR3. Germline V gene sequence: CDR1 MDHEN, CDR2 SYDVKM. V lost 1 base and J lost 7, with 13 bases in between. In nucleotides, the CDR3 is TGTGCCAGCAGTTTATTAACAGGGCTGGTTGAAAAACTGTTTTTT. Amino acids: CASSLLTGLVEKLFF.

This clone came up once. V gene TRBV6-6 combines with J gene TRBJ2-7; 8 positions match TRBD1. The CDR3 extends over 12 amino acids. CDR1 and CDR2 from the germline V gene are MNHNY and SVGAGI (reference sequence). The J segment lost 13 bases and the V segment lost 11 bases, leaving 16 bases of the junction unmatched. This chain's CDR3 is CAPRGTGSLKYF. DNA of the CDR3: TGTGCCCCCAGAGGGACAGGTTCCCTCAAATACTTC.

This clone was seen a handful of times. The chain is built from TRBV5-4 and TRBJ2-1, with no clear D. Per germline, CDR1 SGHNT and CDR2 YYREEE (reference sequence). This CDR3 spans 13 amino acids. Trimming left V 0 bases short and J 6 bases short, with 7 bases between. The CDR3 nucleotides are TGTGCCAGCAGCTTGGTTTCCGGCAATGAGCAGTTCTTC. This translates into CASSLVSGNEQFF. Looking up the rest from reference TRBV5-4 and TRBJ2-1 gives the full variable domain: ETGVTQSPTHLIKTRGQQVTLRCSSQSGHNTVSWYQQALGQGPQFIFQYYREEENGRGNFPPRFSGLQFPNYSSELNVNALELDDSALYLCASSLVSGNEQFFGPGTRLTVL.

The J gene is TRBJ2-7, the V gene TRBV27; TRBD2 matches 7 bases. This CDR3 spans 13 amino acids. V gave up 2 bases and J gave up 5 bases; unmatched junction bases: 3. Germline V gives CDR1 MNHEY, CDR2 SMNVEV (reference sequence). The CDR3 here is CASSLAGEDEQYF. The CDR3 coding sequence is TGTGCCAGCAGTTTAGCGGGGGAGGACGAGCAGTACTTC.

The chain couples TRBV27 to TRBJ1-1; possible D gene TRBD1, 6 bases. The ends were cut back, 5 bases at V and 0 bases at J, with 13 bases in the middle. The V gene's germline CDR1 is MNHEY and CDR2 SMNVEV (reference sequence). CDR3 length: 15 amino acids. The CDR3 region has the DNA TGTGCCAGCAGTCCTCCGGGACACATGAACACTGAAGCTTTCTTT. Protein sequence: CASSPPGHMNTEAFF.

The J gene is TRBJ2-5, the V gene TRBV6-5, with 7 nucleotides matching TRBD2. V dropped 5 bases and J dropped 4; count of bases not matched to a gene: 10. Looked up from germline, CDR1 is MNHEY and CDR2 is SVGAGI. This CDR3 spans 15 amino acids. The CDR3, as DNA: TGTGCCAGCAGTCGCGATCTCGGGGGGATAGAGACCCAGTACTTC. Translated: CASSRDLGGIETQYF.

This chain joins TRBV4-1 and TRBJ2-3, with 8 bases identical to TRBD2. The germline V gene encodes CDR1 MGHRA and CDR2 YSYEKL. The ends lost 4 bases at V and 2 bases at J; junction bases unmatched: 14. CDR3 length equals 18 residues. The CDR3 sequence: CASSLWFGSGGDTDTQYF. DNA of the CDR3: TGCGCCAGCAGCCTTTGGTTCGGGTCGGGGGGGGACACAGATACGCAGTATTTT.

This clone was seen only a few times. The chain joins TRBV27 to TRBJ2-1; TRBD2 matches 8 bases. Per the germline V gene, CDR1 is MNHEY and CDR2 is SMNVEV (reference sequence). Losses at the gene ends were 1 base for V and 7 bases for J; bases not matched to a gene: 6. The CDR3 length is 15 residues. CDR3 sequence: CASSLLAGLVNEQFF. CDR3 sequence (DNA): TGTGCCAGCAGTTTATTAGCGGGACTGGTAAATGAGCAGTTCTTC.

The gene calls are TRBV9 and TRBJ2-1; 13 positions match TRBD2. CDR3 length: 19 residues. Trimming cost V 4 bases and J 0 bases; bases outside gene matches: 10. The V gene's germline CDR1 is SGDLS and CDR2 YYNGEE. CDR3 loop: CASSPGLAGVGDSYNEQFF. The CDR3 DNA follows: TGTGCCAGCAGCCCCGGACTAGCGGGAGTGGGGGACTCCTACAATGAGCAGTTCTTC.

The V and J genes are TRBV11-3 and TRBJ2-1; 7 bases are shared with TRBD2. CDR1 SGHNT and CDR2 YENEEA come from the germline V gene. Losses at the gene ends were 6 bases for V and 5 bases for J; bases not matched to a gene: 7. The CDR3 has 14 residues. This chain's CDR3 is CASSTSGINNEQFF. The CDR3, as DNA: TGTGCCAGCAGTACCAGCGGGATCAACAATGAGCAGTTCTTC.

Written as DNA, the CDR3 is TGTGCCAGCAGTTACTCTCAGGGGCAGGGGAACACTGAAGCTTTCTTT. It translates to CASSYSQGQGNTEAFF. The gene calls are TRBV6-5 and TRBJ1-1; D perhaps matches TRBD1 (6 bases). Germline CDR1 and CDR2: MNHEY and SVGAGI. This CDR3 spans 16 amino acids. V dropped 0 bases and J dropped 1 base, with 12 bases sitting between them.

The chain combines TRBV27 with TRBJ2-2; possible D gene TRBD1, 7 bases. The germline V gene has CDR1 MNHEY and CDR2 SMNVEV (reference sequence). V was cut by 5 bases and J by 4 bases, with 17 bases left in between. The CDR3 extends over 16 amino acids. The CDR3 is CASSNTGTAGTGELFF. CDR3 nucleotides: TGTGCCAGCAGTAACACCGGGACAGCGGGCACCGGGGAGCTGTTTTTT.

The CDR3 sequence is CSVTGTANYGYTF. The CDR3, as DNA: TGCAGCGTTACCGGGACAGCTAACTATGGCTACACCTTC. The chain carries TRBV29-1 and TRBJ1-2, with 7 bases that match TRBD1. Per germline, CDR1 SQVTM and CDR2 ANQGSEA. Germline trimming cut 5 bases from V and 0 bases from J; bases unmatched to any gene: 3. The CDR3 sequence is 13 residues long.

The chain couples TRBV18 to TRBJ2-1; D gene ambiguous. CDR3 length: 14 amino acids. Trimming stripped 5 bases from V and 3 bases from J, with 11 bases between. CDR1 is KGHSH, CDR2 LQKENI, per germline. CDR3 region: CASSRGEDYNEQFF. The DNA of the CDR3 is TGTGCCAGCTCAAGAGGAGAAGACTACAATGAGCAGTTCTTC.

The chain employs TRBV6-6 and TRBJ2-5; 7 bases align to TRBD2. Germline V lookup: CDR1 MNHNY, CDR2 SVGAGI (reference sequence). The CDR3 has 15 amino acids. V shed 7 bases and J 3 bases; nucleotides not matched to a gene: 11. The CDR3 reads CASNWGGSGKETQYF. CDR3 nucleotide sequence: TGTGCCAGCAACTGGGGCGGGAGCGGTAAAGAGACCCAGTACTTC.

The table lists this clone with a count of one. J is TRBJ1-4 and V is TRBV4-2, with a possible D match to TRBD1 (5 bases). The germline V gene encodes CDR1 LGHNA and CDR2 YNFKEQ. CDR3 length equals 17 residues. V was pared by 2 bases and J by 1 base, with 14 bases between. The CDR3 here is CASSQQGWGLTNEKLFF. CDR3 in DNA: TGTGCCAGCAGCCAACAGGGATGGGGTTTAACTAATGAAAAACTGTTTTTT.

The genes are TRBV19 and TRBJ2-2; D call uncertain. The CDR3 runs to 14 residues. V was cut by 8 bases and J by 4 bases, with 14 bases left in between. The germline gives CDR1 LNHDA, CDR2 SQIVND (reference sequence). In nucleotides, the CDR3 is TGTGCCAGTGGTCTTATTGGCACCACCGGGGAGCTGTTTTTT. Translating gives CASGLIGTTGELFF.

This clone showed up just once. J is TRBJ2-5 and V is TRBV18; TRBD1 might be the D (5 bases). Germline loops: CDR1 KGHSH, CDR2 LQKENI. This CDR3 is built from 14 residues. V lost 2 bases and J 1 base, leaving 8 bases between the germline ends. The CDR3 loop reads CASSPTGLQETQYF. The CDR3, as DNA: TGTGCCAGCTCACCAACAGGCCTCCAAGAGACCCAGTACTTC.

The J gene is TRBJ1-5, the V gene TRBV6-1, with D possibly being TRBD1 (5 bases). The CDR3 has 15 amino acids. Germline CDR1 and CDR2: MNHNS and SASEGT. Trimming pared 0 bases from V and 7 bases from J, leaving 13 bases between. The CDR3 DNA reads as TGTGCCAGCAGTGAAGCGGGCAGGGCCGGGCAGCCCCAGCATTTT. It yields the protein CASSEAGRAGQPQHF.

CDR3 protein: CAISEGGGETGELFF. CDR3 in DNA: TGTGCCATCAGTGAGGGAGGGGGCGAGACCGGGGAGCTGTTTTTT. This chain uses TRBV10-3 with TRBJ2-2; D might be TRBD1 (7 bases). The CDR3 has 15 residues. Trimming stripped 2 bases from V and 5 bases from J, with 12 bases between. CDR1 is ENHRY, CDR2 SYGVKD, per germline.